The source of this T cell receptor (beta chain) is a study of shared clonotypes between healthy human individuals. Study findings and constraints: It was the non-shared clonotypes that had lower generation probabilities than clonotypes shared by all four donors. Despite large depth, sorted-subset datasets appeared incompletely sequenced.

This CDR3 comprises 13 residues. The germline CDR1 and CDR2 sequences are MNHNS and SASEGT. Trimming cost V 3 bases and J 5 bases, with 10 bases left between them. Terminally differentiated effector memory CD45RA+ cells were excluded by CCR7 positive selection of CD45RO-negative cells. Free of recent acute infections or vaccinations, the donors were healthy HIV-negative adults. Concerning this clone itself: The antigen remains undetermined.

Study processing details: Filtering differed because ImmunoSEQ produced junction-only sequences that carried no quality scores. Clones were sequenced by immunoSEQ multiplex PCR, and TCRdb holds only the in-frame ones, with some missing. Clone size and V and J calls were adopted from that table, with D and trimming inferred from the DNA. The sample lists some 2.1 million clones; 93% were seen once. This sequence joins TRBV6-1 and TRBJ1-1; D uncertain. The sequenced sample was naive CD8+ T cells from PBMCs. The receptor comes from a man younger than 30 in good health. Some clones in this sample may be carry-over from other donors' samples. The CDR3 bases are TGTGCCAGCAGTGAGCCGGGAATAACTGAAGCTTTCTTT. The encoded protein is CASSEPGITEAFF.